This T cell receptor (beta chain) came from a study of blood T cell repertoires in COVID-19. Study at large: Acute and convalescent COVID-19 specimens originated in the United States, Italy and Spain.

Enrolled during active infection, Seattle patients were then followed longitudinally. CDR1 and CDR2 from the germline V gene are SGHTA and FQGNSA. This CDR3 is 16 amino acids long. V was clipped by 3 bases and J by 8 bases; unmatched bases: 12. In the authors' workflow: The authors estimated nucleated cell counts from reference gene primer amplification. Here immunoSEQ multiplex PCR was the method, and the copy in TCRdb shows in-frame clones only, minus some. From that table come the V and J calls and clone size; the DNA was used to work out D and trimming. In the table there are 70,000 to 90,000 clones, approximately 85% of which are singletons.

Specimen: peripheral blood. J is TRBJ1-1 and V is TRBV7-2; 10 bases agree with TRBD1. The source is a man between 50 and 59 years old with COVID-19, enrolled during active disease. CDR3 coding DNA: TGTGCCAGCAGCTTCTTAAGTAAGACAGGGGGCGAGGAAGCTTTCTTT. Residues: CASSFLSKTGGEEAFF.